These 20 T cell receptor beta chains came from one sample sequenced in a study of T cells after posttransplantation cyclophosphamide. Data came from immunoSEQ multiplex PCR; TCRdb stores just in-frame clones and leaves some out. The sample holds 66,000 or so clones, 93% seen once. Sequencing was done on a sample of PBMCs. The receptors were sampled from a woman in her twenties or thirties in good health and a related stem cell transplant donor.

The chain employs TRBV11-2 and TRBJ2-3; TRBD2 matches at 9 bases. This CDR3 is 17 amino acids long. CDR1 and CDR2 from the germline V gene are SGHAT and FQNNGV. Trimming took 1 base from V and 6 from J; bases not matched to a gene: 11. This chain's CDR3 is CASSLAWGRRGGDTQYF. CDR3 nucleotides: TGTGCCAGCAGCTTAGCATGGGGTCGGCGGGGGGGGGATACGCAGTATTTT.

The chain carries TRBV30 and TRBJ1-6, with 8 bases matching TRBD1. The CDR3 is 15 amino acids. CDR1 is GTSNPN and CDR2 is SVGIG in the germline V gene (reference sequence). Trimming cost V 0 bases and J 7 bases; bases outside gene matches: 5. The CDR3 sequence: CAWSVQGQGNSPLHF. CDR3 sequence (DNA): TGTGCCTGGAGTGTACAAGGACAGGGAAATTCACCCCTCCACTTT.

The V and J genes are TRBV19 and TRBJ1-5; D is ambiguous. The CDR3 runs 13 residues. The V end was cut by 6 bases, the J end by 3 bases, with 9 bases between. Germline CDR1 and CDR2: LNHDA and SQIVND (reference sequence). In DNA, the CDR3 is TGTGCCAGTAGAGGCCGGCACAATCAGCCCCAGCATTTT. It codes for CASRGRHNQPQHF.

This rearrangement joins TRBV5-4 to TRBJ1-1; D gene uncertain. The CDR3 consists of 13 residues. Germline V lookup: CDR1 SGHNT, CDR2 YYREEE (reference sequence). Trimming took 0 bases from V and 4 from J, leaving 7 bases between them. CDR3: CASSLAEITEAFF. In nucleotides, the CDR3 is TGTGCCAGCAGCTTGGCAGAAATCACTGAAGCTTTCTTT.

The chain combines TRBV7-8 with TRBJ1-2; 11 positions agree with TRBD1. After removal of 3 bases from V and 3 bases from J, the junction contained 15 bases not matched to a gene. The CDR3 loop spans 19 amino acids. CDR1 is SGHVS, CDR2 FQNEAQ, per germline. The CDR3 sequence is CASSLRPGTGGARDYGYTF. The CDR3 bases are TGTGCCAGCAGCTTGAGACCGGGGACAGGGGGGGCCCGGGACTATGGCTACACCTTC.

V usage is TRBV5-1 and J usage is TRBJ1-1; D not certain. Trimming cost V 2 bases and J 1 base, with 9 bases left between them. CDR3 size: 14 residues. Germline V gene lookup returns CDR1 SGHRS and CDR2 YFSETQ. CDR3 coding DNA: TGCGCCAGCAGCTTCCTTCCAGAGAACACTGAAGCTTTCTTT. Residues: CASSFLPENTEAFF.

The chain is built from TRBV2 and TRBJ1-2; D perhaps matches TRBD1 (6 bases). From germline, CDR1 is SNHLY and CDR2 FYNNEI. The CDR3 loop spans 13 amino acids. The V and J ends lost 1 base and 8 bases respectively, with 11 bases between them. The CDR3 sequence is CASSEGGAQGYTF. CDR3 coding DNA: TGTGCCAGCAGTGAAGGGGGGGCCCAGGGCTACACCTTC.

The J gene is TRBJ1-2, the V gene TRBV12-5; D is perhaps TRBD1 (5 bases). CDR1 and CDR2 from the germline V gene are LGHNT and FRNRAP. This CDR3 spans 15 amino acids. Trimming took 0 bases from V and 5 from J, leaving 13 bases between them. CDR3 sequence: CASGLVLGQEYGYTF. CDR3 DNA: TGTGCTAGTGGTTTGGTCTTAGGACAAGAATATGGCTACACCTTC.

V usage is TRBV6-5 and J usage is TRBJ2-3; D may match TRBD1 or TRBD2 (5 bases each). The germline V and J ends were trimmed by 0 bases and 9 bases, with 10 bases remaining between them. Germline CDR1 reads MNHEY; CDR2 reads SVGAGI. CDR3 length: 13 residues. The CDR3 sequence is CASSYSGTHTQYF. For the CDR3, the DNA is TGTGCCAGCAGTTACTCCGGGACCCACACGCAGTATTTT.

The CDR3 DNA reads TGTGCCAGCAGCTTAGCATGGGATGTCGAGGGAACCACCGGGGAGCTGTTTTTT. This translates into CASSLAWDVEGTTGELFF. The chain is built from TRBV7-9 and TRBJ2-2, with TRBD2 as a possible D gene (5 bases). Looked up from germline, CDR1 is SEHNR and CDR2 is FQNEAQ (reference sequence). The CDR3 runs 18 residues. V was shortened by 0 bases and J by 4 bases, with 18 bases between the two germline ends. The full variable domain, rest sourced from reference TRBV7-9 and TRBJ2-2, is DTGVSQNPRHKITKRGQNVTFRCDPISEHNRLYWYRQTLGQGPEFLTYFQNEAQLEKSRLLSDRFSAERPKGSFSTLEIQRTEQGDSAMYLCASSLAWDVEGTTGELFFGEGSRLTVL.

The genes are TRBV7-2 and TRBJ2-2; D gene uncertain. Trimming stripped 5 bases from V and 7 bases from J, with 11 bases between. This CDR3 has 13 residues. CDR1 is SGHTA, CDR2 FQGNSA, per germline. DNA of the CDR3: TGTGCCAGCAGCCAAGTCGGGTTCGGGGAGCTGTTTTTT. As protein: CASSQVGFGELFF.

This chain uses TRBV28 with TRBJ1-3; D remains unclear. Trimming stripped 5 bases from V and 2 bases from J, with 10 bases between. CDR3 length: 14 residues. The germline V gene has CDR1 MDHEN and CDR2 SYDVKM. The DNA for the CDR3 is TGTGCCAGCAGTCCTCAGATTACTGGAAACACCATATATTTT. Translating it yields CASSPQITGNTIYF.

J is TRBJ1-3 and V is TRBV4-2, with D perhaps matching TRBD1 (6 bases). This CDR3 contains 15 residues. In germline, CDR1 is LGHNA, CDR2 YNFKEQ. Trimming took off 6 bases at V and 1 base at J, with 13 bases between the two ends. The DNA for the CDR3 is TGTGCCAGCAGGCTCTTAGGGGGGTCTGGAAACACCATATATTTT. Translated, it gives CASRLLGGSGNTIYF.

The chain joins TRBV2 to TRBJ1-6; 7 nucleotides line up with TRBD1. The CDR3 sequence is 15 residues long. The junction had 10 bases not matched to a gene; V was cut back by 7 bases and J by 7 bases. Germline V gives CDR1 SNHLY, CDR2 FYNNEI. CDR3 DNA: TGTGCCAGCACCCGGATGGGACAGAGAAATTCACCCCTCCACTTT. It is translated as CASTRMGQRNSPLHF.

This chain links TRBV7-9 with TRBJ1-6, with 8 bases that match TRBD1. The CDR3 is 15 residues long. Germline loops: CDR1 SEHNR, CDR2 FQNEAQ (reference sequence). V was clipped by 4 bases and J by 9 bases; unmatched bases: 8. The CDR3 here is CASSSGQGRSSPLHF. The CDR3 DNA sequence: TGTGCCAGCAGCTCCGGACAGGGTCGATCTTCACCCCTCCACTTT.

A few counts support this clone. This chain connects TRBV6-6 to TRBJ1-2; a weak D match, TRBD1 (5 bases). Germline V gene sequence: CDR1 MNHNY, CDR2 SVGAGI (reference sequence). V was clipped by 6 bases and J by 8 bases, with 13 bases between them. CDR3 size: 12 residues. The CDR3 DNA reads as TGTGCCAGCAGAGAGTCCCAGGGCGGCTACACCTTC. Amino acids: CASRESQGGYTF.

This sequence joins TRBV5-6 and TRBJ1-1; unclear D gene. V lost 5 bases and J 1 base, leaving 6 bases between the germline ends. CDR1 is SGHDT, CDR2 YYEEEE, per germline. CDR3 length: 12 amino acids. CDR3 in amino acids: CASRKWNTEAFF. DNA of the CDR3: TGTGCCAGCAGGAAGTGGAACACTGAAGCTTTCTTT.

The CDR3 bases are TGTGCCAGTAGTACCCTGACAGAAGACTACGAGCAGTACTTC. Residues: CASSTLTEDYEQYF. This sequence joins TRBV19 and TRBJ2-7; TRBD1 is a possible D gene (5 bases). The CDR3 sequence is 14 residues long. Trimming shortened V by 4 bases and J by 3 bases, and 13 bases separated the two germline ends. Germline V CDR1 and CDR2: LNHDA, SQIVND (reference sequence). Complete variable domain (other parts from reference TRBV19 and TRBJ2-7): DGGITQSPKYLFRKEGQNVTLSCEQNLNHDAMYWYRQDPGQGLRLIYYSQIVNDFQKGDIAEGYSVSREKKESFPLTVTSAQKNPTAFYLCASSTLTEDYEQYFGPGTRLTVT.

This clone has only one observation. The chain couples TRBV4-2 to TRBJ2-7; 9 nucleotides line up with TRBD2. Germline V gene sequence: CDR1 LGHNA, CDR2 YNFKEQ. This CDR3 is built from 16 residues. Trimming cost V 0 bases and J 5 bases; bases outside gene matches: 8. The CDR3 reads CASSQDSGGGADEQYF. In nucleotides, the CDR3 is TGTGCCAGCAGCCAAGATTCGGGCGGGGGGGCGGACGAGCAGTACTTC.

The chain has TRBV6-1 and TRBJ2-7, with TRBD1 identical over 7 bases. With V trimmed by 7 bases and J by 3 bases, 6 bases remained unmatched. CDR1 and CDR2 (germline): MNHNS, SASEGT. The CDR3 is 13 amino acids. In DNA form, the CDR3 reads TGTGCCAGCAAAATGGGACAGTACTACGAGCAGTACTTC. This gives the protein CASKMGQYYEQYF.